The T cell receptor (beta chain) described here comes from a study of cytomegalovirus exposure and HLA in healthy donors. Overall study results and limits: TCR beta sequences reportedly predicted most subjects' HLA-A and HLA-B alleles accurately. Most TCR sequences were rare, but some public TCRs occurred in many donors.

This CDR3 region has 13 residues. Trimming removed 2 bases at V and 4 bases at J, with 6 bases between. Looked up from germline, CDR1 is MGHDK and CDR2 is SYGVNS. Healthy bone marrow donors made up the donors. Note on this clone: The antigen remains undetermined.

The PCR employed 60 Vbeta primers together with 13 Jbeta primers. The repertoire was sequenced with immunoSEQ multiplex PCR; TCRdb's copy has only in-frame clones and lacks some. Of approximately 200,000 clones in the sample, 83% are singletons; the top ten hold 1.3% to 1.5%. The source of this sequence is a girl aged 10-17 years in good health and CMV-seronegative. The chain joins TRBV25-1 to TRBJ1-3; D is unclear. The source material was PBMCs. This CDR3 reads CASSENPGNTIYF. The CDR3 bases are TGTGCCAGCAGTGAAAATCCAGGAAACACCATATATTTT.